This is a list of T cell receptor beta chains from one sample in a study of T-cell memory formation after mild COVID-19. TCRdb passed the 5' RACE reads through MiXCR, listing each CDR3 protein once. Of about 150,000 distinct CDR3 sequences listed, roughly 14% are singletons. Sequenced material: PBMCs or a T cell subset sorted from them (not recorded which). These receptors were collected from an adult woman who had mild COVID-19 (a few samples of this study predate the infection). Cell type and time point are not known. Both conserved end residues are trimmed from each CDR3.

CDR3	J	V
ASSDREGYIQY	TRBJ2-4	TRBV6-5
ASSRTGTAYEQY	TRBJ2-7	TRBV5-1
ASSKDRSSYNEQF	TRBJ2-1	TRBV3-1
ASKEVYNSPLH	TRBJ1-6	TRBV19
ASSTWTSGRGETQY	TRBJ2-5	TRBV7-9
ASSLAGLGSYNEQF	TRBJ2-1	TRBV5-1
ASSLSSVYGYT	TRBJ1-2	TRBV5-4
ASSWGRNNEQF	TRBJ2-1	TRBV2
ASNDRFYGYT	TRBJ1-2	TRBV6-5
ATRAGGYNEQF	TRBJ2-1	TRBV15
SARGFIAGGRALSDEQF	TRBJ2-1	TRBV20-1
ASSEPRGTSRSDTQY	TRBJ2-3	TRBV6-1
ASSPTGGGYT	TRBJ1-2	TRBV4-1
ASSGNTNSPLH	TRBJ1-6	TRBV9
ASSGQGFYYGYT	TRBJ1-2	TRBV5-1
ASSVDQGALVGNTIY	TRBJ1-3	TRBV9
ASSLEDRVGREQF	TRBJ2-1	TRBV5-1
ASSPGPPDTQY	TRBJ2-3	TRBV12-3/TRBV12-4
ASSVTGDSGANVLT	TRBJ2-6	TRBV5-1
ASSYSPSGLLYNEQF	TRBJ2-1	TRBV6-5
ASSLDVSSGNTIY	TRBJ1-3	TRBV5-6
SATLDTQY	TRBJ2-3	TRBV20-1
ASSVDTGSSYNEQF	TRBJ2-1	TRBV9
ASSFSWTAYEQY	TRBJ2-7	TRBV5-5
ASSPTGISSYEQY	TRBJ2-7	TRBV9
ASSGAHGEQF	TRBJ2-1	TRBV9
SPLTRRDEQF	TRBJ2-1	TRBV20-1
ASSQEGGYSNQPQH	TRBJ1-5	TRBV4-1
ATSDGGSSYNEQF	TRBJ2-1	TRBV24-1
ASSQLSGGLSYEQY	TRBJ2-7	TRBV4-1
ASSPFGQGYGYT	TRBJ1-2	TRBV27
ASSQSGQENYGYT	TRBJ1-2	TRBV3-1
ATSKPQRGEQF	TRBJ2-1	TRBV15
AISDPRAEQY	TRBJ2-7	TRBV10-3
AWGQGGGRREAF	TRBJ1-1	TRBV30
ASSFGRKETQY	TRBJ2-5	TRBV12-3/TRBV12-4
ATSDTGTSSGGSYEQY	TRBJ2-7	TRBV24-1
ASSLWRGTEAF	TRBJ1-1	TRBV27
ASSTGTVLSTDTQY	TRBJ2-3	TRBV5-1
ASRSTRAANYGYT	TRBJ1-2	TRBV6-5